The clone carrying this TCR beta chain was seen repeatedly, ten times or more. The antigen is not known. Moderate-to-severe activity, CAS ≥3, NOSPECS ≥4 and duration under 3 months were recorded for donors with ophthalmopathy. None of the included patients had other autoimmune diseases, uncontrolled infections, pregnancy or lactation, as these led to exclusion. Clinical symptoms, serum thyroxine, TRAb, thyroid ultrasound and orbital computed tomography determined diagnosis. The authors amplified TCR beta CDR3 regions, and they did so from RNA transcripts for repertoire sequencing. Second-round multiplex PCR followed a first-round RT-PCR using HTBI primers. TCRdb re-called the multiplex PCR reads through MiXCR, storing one row per CDR3 protein. Of around 470,000 distinct CDR3 sequences in the sample, 14% were seen once. In germline, CDR1 is MNHEY, CDR2 SVGAGI. The J segment lost 7 bases and the V segment lost 2 bases, leaving 2 bases of the junction unmatched. This CDR3 contains 13 residues.

The entry originates in a study of Graves' ophthalmopathy and Graves' hyperthyroidism. Study-wide results and caveats: A classifier, a 13-signature model, separated ophthalmopathy from stable hyperthyroidism with 87.88% sensitivity and about 81% specificity.

Specimen: blood. The receptor was derived from a woman between 25 and 40 years old with Graves' ophthalmopathy. The rearrangement links TRBV6-5 to TRBJ1-2, with TRBD1 matching 9 bases. CDR3 in DNA: TGTGCCAGCAGTTACGAGGACAGGGGTGGCTACACCTTC. Protein sequence: CASSYEDRGGYTF.